A selection of T cell receptor beta chains follows, all from one sample in a study of T cell repertoires in cytomegalovirus infection. TCRdb fed the reads into MiXCR, producing one record per CDR3 protein. In the table there are 500,000 or so distinct CDR3 sequences, 15% to 20% of which are singletons. The sample was CD8+ T cells from PBMCs. These receptors all stem from a human donor in good health (CMV status not recorded). Some clones in this sample may be carry-over from other donors' samples. CDR3s include the opening cysteine and the closing phenylalanine or tryptophan. A D gene is named only where the DNA matches it firmly. Clone size is not always given. Where it is, it says once, few, many or a class for expanded clones.

size	V	D	J	CDR3	DNA
once	TRBV5-6	NA	TRBJ1-2	CASSLDYEKGRVAGYTF	TGTGCCAGCAGCTTGGACTATGAAAAGGGACGAGTTGCTGGCTACACCTTC
many	TRBV7-9	NA	TRBJ1-1	CASSLDRGDDTEAFF	TGTGCCAGCAGCTTAGATAGGGGGGACGACACTGAAGCTTTCTTT
few	TRBV28	TRBD1	TRBJ1-4	CASSSTGRDEKLFF	TGTGCCAGCAGTTCGACAGGGCGGGACGAAAAACTGTTTTTT
few	TRBV24-1	NA	TRBJ2-2	CATSDSPWGADTGELFF	TGTGCCACCAGTGATTCCCCTTGGGGGGCGGACACCGGGGAGCTGTTTTTT
few	TRBV5-6	TRBD2	TRBJ2-2	CASTLPGRADTGELFF	TGTGCCAGCACCCTCCCCGGGAGGGCAGACACCGGGGAGCTGTTTTTT
NA	TRBV3-1	TRBD1	TRBJ1-1	CASSQGTGRNTEAFF	TGTGCCAGCAGCCAGGGGACAGGGAGGAACACTGAAGCTTTCTTT
few	TRBV20-1	NA	TRBJ2-3	CSARTSRTDTQYF	TGCAGTGCTCGGACTTCGCGCACAGATACGCAGTATTTT
few	TRBV29-1	TRBD1	TRBJ1-1	CSVPQGATEAFF	TGCAGCGTCCCACAGGGGGCGACTGAAGCTTTCTTT
few	TRBV13	NA	TRBJ2-3	CASSLAGIGGTDTQYF	TGTGCCAGCAGCTTAGCAGGGATAGGTGGTACAGATACGCAGTATTTT
many	TRBV11-2	TRBD2	TRBJ2-7	CASSLSWEGSREQYF	TGTGCCAGCAGCTTAAGTTGGGAGGGCAGCCGCGAGCAGTACTTC
many	TRBV2	NA	TRBJ1-1	CARDTLNTEAFF	TGTGCCAGGGACACCTTGAACACTGAAGCTTTCTTT
few	TRBV6-5	TRBD1	TRBJ2-7	CASSSPGTGYHEQYF	TGTGCCAGCAGTTCGCCCGGGACAGGGTACCACGAGCAGTACTTC
NA	TRBV3-1	NA	TRBJ2-3	CASSPGVAGTDTQYF	TGTGCCAGCAGCCCCGGGGTAGCGGGCACAGATACGCAGTATTTT
many	TRBV7-6	NA	TRBJ2-1	CASSLAGAYNEQFF	TGTGCCAGCAGCTTAGCGGGGGCCTACAATGAGCAGTTCTTC
NA	TRBV20-1	TRBD2	TRBJ2-5	CSARTSGDAIQETQYF	TGCAGTGCTAGGACTAGCGGGGACGCCATCCAAGAGACCCAGTACTTC
few	TRBV5-4	NA	TRBJ2-5	CASSFGESVKETQYF	TGTGCCAGCAGCTTTGGGGAGTCGGTAAAAGAGACCCAGTACTTC
many	TRBV7-9	TRBD1	TRBJ2-1	CASSTPDRGSYNEQFF	TGTGCCAGCAGCACACCGGACAGGGGGTCCTACAATGAGCAGTTCTTC
many	TRBV28	NA	TRBJ2-1	CASSLTAYNEQFF	TGTGCCAGCAGTTTAACGGCCTACAATGAGCAGTTCTTC